These 19 T cell receptor beta chains originate from one sample sequenced in a study of blood T cells in healthy people across ages. For the second PCR, which ran for about 6 to 11 cycles, a sample-barcoded 5' primer and a J-beta primer mix were used. Each CDR3 protein is one row after TCRdb ran MiXCR on the 5' RACE reads. The sample includes about 1,800,000 distinct CDR3 sequences, 25% to 30% of them seen just once. The sample consisted of blood. The receptors stem from a woman younger than 45 in good health.

In this sample, this clonotype turned up a few times. The chain recombines TRBV5-1 with TRBJ1-4; D is ambiguous. Trimming took 5 bases from V and 8 from J, leaving 19 bases between them. Germline V lookup: CDR1 SGHRS, CDR2 YFSETQ. The CDR3 covers 15 residues. The CDR3 here is CASSSGRQEVEKLFF. The CDR3 DNA reads as TGCGCCAGCAGTTCCGGACGGCAGGAGGTCGAAAAACTGTTTTTT.

The chain uses TRBV25-1 and TRBJ1-2; D gene uncertain. With 0 bases removed from V and 3 bases from J, the gap between germline ends came to 8 bases. This CDR3 spans 14 amino acids. Germline V gene data show CDR1 as MGHDK and CDR2 as SYGVNS. CDR3 DNA sequence: TGTGCCAGCAGTGAATATTACAGAGACTATGGCTACACCTTC. Translated: CASSEYYRDYGYTF.

Of note for this clonotype: A read error is possible here, since a much larger clone lies one base away. The chain combines TRBV6-2 or TRBV6-3 with TRBJ2-7; D gene unclear. The CDR3 consists of 15 residues. The germline V gene encodes CDR1 MNHEY and CDR2 SVGEGT. CDR3 in DNA: TGTGCCAACAGTTTTCCCGCGCGGAATACCTACGAGCAGTACTTC. Translation: CANSFPARNTYEQYF.

This clonotype was seen only a few times. V gene TRBV9 combines with J gene TRBJ2-5; D is possibly TRBD1 (5 bases). V lost 0 bases and J 5 bases, leaving 14 bases between the germline ends. The CDR3 covers 15 residues. Germline CDR1 reads SGDLS; CDR2 reads YYNGEE. This CDR3 is CASSVVGKRGETQYF. The CDR3 DNA follows: TGTGCCAGCAGCGTAGTGGGGAAAAGGGGCGAGACCCAGTACTTC.

This clonotype was found a few times. J is TRBJ1-6 and V is TRBV27; D call uncertain. This CDR3 has 12 amino acids. The germline gives CDR1 MNHEY, CDR2 SMNVEV (reference sequence). V was cut by 8 bases and J by 4 bases, with 6 bases left in between. This CDR3 reads CASGLYNSPLHF. As DNA, the CDR3 is TGTGCCAGCGGCCTATATAATTCACCCCTCCACTTT.

This clonotype was seen a handful of times. At one boundary the junction diverges from the germline segment, which might be a read error. The chain joins TRBV18 to TRBJ2-5, with a possible D match to TRBD2 (6 bases). TRBJ2-7 matches the DNA end more closely, so the J call is doubtful. This CDR3 comprises 15 residues. Germline CDR1 and CDR2: KGHSH and LQKENI. CDR3 sequence reads: CASSPYLARIYEQYF. CDR3 bases: TGCGCCAGCTCACCATATCTAGCGCGAATTTACGAGCAGTACTTC.

This rearrangement joins TRBV10-3 to TRBJ1-1; D is possibly TRBD1 (6 bases). The CDR3 runs to 13 residues. From germline, CDR1 is ENHRY and CDR2 SYGVKD. Trimming took off 3 bases at V and 7 bases at J, with 12 bases between the two ends. The CDR3 region has the DNA TGTGCCATCAGTGACGGAGGGGGAGATGAAGCTTTCTTT. Its protein product is CAISDGGGDEAFF.

Ten or more counts support this clonotype. V gene TRBV7-6 combines with J gene TRBJ2-5, with a tentative D call TRBD1 (7 bases). Germline V lookup: CDR1 SGHVS, CDR2 FNYEAQ. This CDR3 is built from 16 residues. V dropped 4 bases and J dropped 4 bases, with 19 bases sitting between them. The CDR3: CASSYLVNRGGETQYF. The CDR3 region has the DNA TGTGCCAGCAGCTACCTGGTTAACAGGGGAGGAGAGACCCAGTACTTC.

The V gene is TRBV10-3, the J gene TRBJ2-1; 9 bases agree with TRBD2. Germline CDR1 is ENHRY and CDR2 is SYGVKD. With V trimmed by 10 bases and J by 0 bases, 4 bases remained unmatched. The CDR3 runs 14 residues. CDR3 region: CATRTSDSYNEQFF. CDR3 DNA: TGTGCCACTAGGACTAGCGACTCCTACAATGAGCAGTTCTTC.

This clonotype was counted ten times or more. The CDR3 bases are TGTGCCAGCAGTAAAGTGAGGGTGGGCTACGAGCAGTACTTC. Its translation is CASSKVRVGYEQYF. The chain uses TRBV27 and TRBJ2-7; perhaps TRBD2 as D (5 bases). The V end was cut by 5 bases, the J end by 3 bases, with 14 bases between. The CDR3 consists of 14 residues. The germline gives CDR1 MNHEY, CDR2 SMNVEV (reference sequence).

This clonotype was observed a single time. The chain carries TRBV5-5 and TRBJ1-1; maybe TRBD1 (5 bases). The CDR3 runs to 12 residues. Germline-derived CDR1 and CDR2 are SGHKS and YYEKEE (reference sequence). With 4 bases removed from V and 7 bases from J, the gap between germline ends came to 11 bases. This CDR3 reads CASSRGNGEAFF. CDR3 coding DNA: TGTGCCAGCAGCCGGGGCAATGGTGAAGCTTTCTTT.

This clonotype was seen a handful of times. The chain uses TRBV5-6 and TRBJ2-7; no definite D call. This CDR3 has 12 residues. With 2 bases removed from V and 9 bases from J, the gap between germline ends came to 12 bases. Germline loops: CDR1 SGHDT, CDR2 YYEEEE. CDR3 amino acids: CASSFYPNLQYF. CDR3 bases: TGTGCCAGCAGCTTTTATCCAAACCTGCAGTACTTC.

The gene calls are TRBV20-1 and TRBJ1-6, with D possibly being TRBD1 (5 bases). The CDR3 loop spans 13 amino acids. V was cut by 2 bases and J by 11 bases, with 13 bases left in between. CDR1 DFQATT and CDR2 SNEGSKA come from the germline V gene (reference sequence). The CDR3 region has the DNA TGCAGTGCTAGATCGGGACCGAATACACCCCTCCACTTT. Protein sequence: CSARSGPNTPLHF.

The gene calls are TRBV20-1 and TRBJ2-3; TRBD1 or TRBD2 may be the D gene (5 bases each). Germline V gives CDR1 DFQATT, CDR2 SNEGSKA (reference sequence). The length of the CDR3 is 13 residues. V shed 4 bases and J shed 6 bases, with 14 bases lying between them. The CDR3 protein is CSANVGASDTQYF. The CDR3 DNA reads TGCAGTGCTAACGTCGGGGCGAGCGATACGCAGTATTTT.

This clonotype was picked up many times. The V gene is TRBV10-3, the J gene TRBJ1-2; 8 nucleotides align to TRBD1. The length of the CDR3 is 16 residues. With 3 bases clipped from V and 5 bases from J, the junction kept 11 bases outside the gene matches. Germline values: CDR1 ENHRY, CDR2 SYGVKD. The CDR3: CAISDQVGDRRYGYTF. CDR3 bases: TGTGCCATCAGTGACCAAGTGGGGGACAGGAGATATGGCTACACCTTC.

This clonotype occurred many times. J is TRBJ2-1 and V is TRBV12-3 or TRBV12-4; D is undetermined. The CDR3 sequence is 11 residues long. Trimming stripped 7 bases from V and 9 bases from J, with 10 bases between. The CDR3: CASNRNTEQFF. The CDR3 DNA is TGTGCCAGCAATCGGAACACTGAGCAGTTCTTC.

This chain uses TRBV11-2 with TRBJ2-3, with 14 bases fitting TRBD2. Unmatched junction bases numbered 15, after V lost 4 bases and J lost 6 bases. Germline-derived CDR1 and CDR2 are SGHAT and FQNNGV. This CDR3 contains 19 residues. The CDR3 loop is CASSSGLAGARERFDTQYF. The CDR3 nucleotides are TGTGCCAGCAGCTCGGGACTAGCGGGGGCCAGGGAAAGATTCGATACGCAGTATTTT. Full variable domain (rest looked up from reference TRBV11-2 and TRBJ2-3): EAGVAQSPRYKIIEKRQSVAFWCNPISGHATLYWYQQILGQGPKLLIQFQNNGVVDDSQLPKDRFSAERLKGVDSTLKIQPAKLEDSAVYLCASSSGLAGARERFDTQYFGPGTRLTVL.

Concerning this clonotype: A much bigger clone sits one base away, suggesting this may be a read error. V gene TRBV9 combines with J gene TRBJ2-1; 8 bases agree with TRBD1. In germline, CDR1 is SGDLS, CDR2 YYNGEE. The CDR3 has 18 residues. V lost 0 bases to trimming and J lost 3 bases; unmatched junction nucleotides: 11. This CDR3 is CASSVDGTGRDVYNEQFF. The CDR3 coding sequence is TGTGCCAGCAGCGTAGATGGGACAGGCAGGGACGTCTACAATGAGCAGTTCTTC.

This clonotype was detected a few times. A read error is possible here, since a much larger clone lies one base away. The chain employs TRBV28 and TRBJ2-5; D not resolved. The V and J ends lost 5 bases and 6 bases respectively, with 10 bases between them. This CDR3 comprises 12 residues. CDR1 is MDHEN and CDR2 is SYDVKM in the germline V gene. The CDR3 loop is CASSEMGKTQYF. The CDR3 DNA sequence: TGTGCCAGCAGTGAGATGGGGAAGACCCAGTACTTC.